The T cell receptor beta chain described here comes from a study of CD8+CD57+ T cells in acquired aplastic anemia. Study-wide background: The mean DNA yield obtained from sorted CD4+ and CD8+ cells came to 3 to 3.5 ug. Sequencing produced an average of about 10.8 million reads per healthy donor for CD4+ cells.

For CDR3 and TCR beta VDJ profiling, genomic DNA was the template used. MiXCR was run by TCRdb on the reads, yielding one entry per CDR3 protein. Counted here are roughly 38,000 distinct CDR3 sequences, around three quarters occurring once; the ten biggest clones make up roughly 20%. For this clonotype: Antigen specificity is unknown.

The CDR3 length is 13 residues. CDR1 and CDR2 from the germline V gene are KGHDR and SFDVKD. The V and J ends lost 7 bases and 0 bases respectively, with 7 bases between them. Study-level findings and limits: Patients and controls shared twenty-nine CD8+ CDR3 sequences, highly expressed in patients. Patients and controls had CD8+ Simpson's diversity values that were not significantly distinct.

The V call is TRBV24-1, the J call TRBJ2-3; D gene unclear. This receptor was obtained from a human donor in good health, serving as a control. Sequencing was carried out using sorted CD4+, CD8+, or CD8+CD57+ T cells (not recorded which) from PBMCs. CDR3 residues: CATSSSSTDTQYF. As DNA, the CDR3 is TGTGCCACCAGCTCCTCTAGCACAGATACGCAGTATTTT.